This T cell receptor beta chain came from a study of T-cell reconstitution after alpha-beta-depleted transplantation in children. This sample's TCRbeta library carried unique molecular identifier barcodes. TCRdb called the PCR reads again in MiXCR, with one record for every CDR3 protein. The sample lists 150,000 to 250,000 distinct CDR3 sequences; roughly 6.3% were seen once. This clonotype was seen repeatedly, ten times or more. Its antigen is undetermined. Broader study findings: It was reported that alpha-beta T cells came from several hundred expanded graft clones (about two months after transplant).

V lost 1 base and J lost 6, with 9 bases in between. The germline CDR1 and CDR2 sequences are MGHRA and YSYEKL. The CDR3 is 14 residues long. The material was PBMCs, obtained before TCRalphabeta/CD19-depleted stem cell transplant. This TCR was sampled from a girl younger than two with combined immunodeficiency, due to receive a stem cell transplant. The chain carries TRBV4-1 and TRBJ2-2; D is undetermined. The CDR3 bases are TGCGCCAGCAGCCAAGGGACGGCGCCCGGGGAGCTGTTTTTT. Its protein product is CASSQGTAPGELFF.